This TCR beta chain was obtained from a study of OX40 agonist ivuxolimab in advanced cancers. Looking at the study overall: Ivuxolimab was an agonistic, fully human IgG2 monoclonal antibody directed against OX40 (CD134), a costimulatory receptor. Intravenous ivuxolimab was administered to patients every 2 weeks at six dose levels: 0.01, 0.1, 0.3, 1.5, 3 and 10 mg/kg. Of the roughly 52 dose-escalation patients, hepatocellular carcinoma was present in around 20, melanoma in approximately 15, renal cell carcinoma in 9 and head and neck cancer in 9. In the dose-escalation cohort, 82.7% of patients were male, and the mean age was approximately 60 years, with a range of roughly 23 to 85. Patients were allowed to have had prior anti-PD-1, anti-PD-L1 or anti-CTLA-4 therapy, and 30% to 50% of the dose-escalation patients had previously received checkpoint inhibitors. Three dose-escalation patients achieved partial responses, one with hepatocellular carcinoma and two with cutaneous melanoma. Peripheral TCRbeta sequencing aimed to test whether ivuxolimab altered TCR sequence diversity and caused clonal T-cell expansion. The monotherapy dose-escalation portion (N ≈ 55 patients) of the phase I ivuxolimab trial is reported in the paper. Results the study describes overall, beyond this receptor: Low levels of normalized T-cell clonal expansion were also seen in some patients who did not respond. The antigen specificity of the peripheral T cells that underwent clonal expansion was not determined. Partial responders in the 0.1-3.0 mg/kg groups had among the lowest normalized peripheral clonal expansion, especially among CD8+ T cells. Clonal expansion of both CD4+ and CD8+ blood T cells was observed from baseline to week 6 at doses 0.1 to 3.0 mg/kg. On average, CD8+ T cells showed more expanded clones than CD4+ T cells after ivuxolimab.

V loses 5 bases at its end and J loses 3 bases; junction bases beyond the gene matches: 7. The CDR3 holds 17 amino acids from the cysteine to the phenylalanine. Just CDR3 DNA is preserved here, 51 bases in frame from base 1. According to the germline V gene, CDR1 reads SGHVS and CDR2 reads FNYEAQ. Patients with autoimmune disease history or receiving systemic immunosuppression were excluded from the trial. Peripheral blood for TCR sequencing was drawn from every dose cohort at baseline, at cycle 4 day 1 and at cycle 7 day 1. Samples were obtained from an open-label, multicenter, first-in-human phase I dose-escalation trial of ivuxolimab. Adults with locally advanced or metastatic head and neck squamous cell, hepatocellular, melanoma or renal cell carcinoma were enrolled in the trial. Before TCR sequencing, CD4+ T cells and CD8+ T cells were sorted from peripheral blood as separate populations. Genomic DNA was extracted from sorted cells for sequencing of the TCRbeta CDR3 region. The immunoSEQ Assay was used for sequencing of TCRbeta CDR3 regions. TCRdb stores this immuneACCESS table with in-frame sequences only. Part of the clones is absent; in the studies checked, under half of the shortfall reflects unresolved V genes, and no reason is known for the rest. In all, the sample holds 85,000 to 100,000 clones, and 90% to 95% of those were seen once. Roughly 0.33% of the sample is taken by the ten largest.

Details on this clone: It has no known antigen specificity. The sample holds no much larger clone one base away, and base qualities are not on file.

The sample was CD4+ or CD8+ T cells sorted from blood, taken in a trial of the OX40 agonist ivuxolimab. The receptor's source is an adult with an advanced solid tumor such as melanoma, head and neck, liver or kidney cancer. The rearrangement joined TRBV7-6 to TRBJ2-1; 13 central nucleotides agree with TRBD2. The CDR3 is CASSRTSGRPNYNEQFF. The DNA sequence reads TGTGCCAGCAGCCGGACTAGCGGGAGACCCAACTACAATGAGCAGTTCTTC.